Reported below is one TCR beta chain. Its antigen is not known. The CDR3 has 14 amino acids. V dropped 4 bases and J dropped 5 bases, with 14 bases sitting between them. CDR1 is KGHSH, CDR2 LQKENI, per germline. These data come from a study of cytomegalovirus exposure and HLA in healthy donors. Some clones are missing from TCRdb's copy, which holds only in-frame ones; the method was immunoSEQ multiplex PCR. Here the sample spans under 150,000 clones, approximately 89% being singletons. Overall study results and limits: The study labeled around 160 TCR beta chains cytomegalovirus-associated.

The source is a young man in good health and CMV-seronegative. Sequencing input: PBMCs. The chain links TRBV18 to TRBJ1-2; the D gene is possibly TRBD1 (6 bases). The CDR3 DNA sequence: TGTGCCAGCTCACTCGACAGGTTTGGATATGGCTACACCTTC. Translation gives CASSLDRFGYGYTF. The full variable domain, rest sourced from reference TRBV18 and TRBJ1-2, is NAGVMQNPRHLVRRRGQEARLRCSPMKGHSHVYWYRQLPEEGLKFMVYLQKENIIDESGMPKERFSAEFPKEGPSILRIQQVVRGDSAAYFCASSLDRFGYGYTFGSGTRLTVV.